Presented here are 23 T cell receptor beta chains from one specimen sequenced in a study of control samples from healthy donors and cancer patients. Clones were read by immunoSEQ multiplex PCR, and TCRdb kept only the in-frame ones, dropping some. The sample shows 150,000 to 200,000 clones, 91% of them seen only once. Sequencing input: blood. These receptors were taken from a woman aged 25 to 39 in good health.

V usage is TRBV25-1 and J usage is TRBJ2-7; no definite D call. Per the germline V gene, CDR1 is MGHDK and CDR2 is SYGVNS. The CDR3 consists of 13 residues. Trimming shortened V by 4 bases and J by 0 bases, and 7 bases separated the two germline ends. Here the CDR3 reads CASSGTYSYEQYF. Here the CDR3 DNA reads TGTGCCAGCAGTGGGACCTACTCCTACGAGCAGTACTTC.

This chain joins TRBV2 and TRBJ2-6, with D perhaps being TRBD1 or TRBD2 (5 bases each). V lost 4 bases and J 4 bases, leaving 8 bases between the germline ends. CDR1 and CDR2 from the germline V gene are SNHLY and FYNNEI. The CDR3 length is 14 residues. The DNA for the CDR3 is TGTGCCAGCAGTGGAGGGGCCGGGGCCAACGTCCTGACTTTC. This translates into CASSGGAGANVLTF. The full variable domain, its missing parts supplied by reference TRBV2 and TRBJ2-6, is EPEVTQTPSHQVTQMGQEVILRCVPISNHLYFYWYRQILGQKVEFLVSFYNNEISEKSEIFDDQFSVERPDGSNFTLKIRSTKLEDSAMYFCASSGGAGANVLTFGAGSRLTVL.

The chain joins TRBV5-8 to TRBJ2-3; tentatively, D is TRBD2 (6 bases). CDR3 length: 14 residues. Germline-derived CDR1 and CDR2 are SGHTS and YDEGEE. The V and J ends lost 4 bases and 3 bases respectively, with 12 bases between them. The CDR3 loop is CASSLLLATDTQYF. The CDR3 DNA is TGTGCCAGCAGCCTCCTACTAGCTACAGATACGCAGTATTTT.

The genes are TRBV5-6 and TRBJ1-1, with no clear D. This CDR3 is 12 amino acids long. The V and J ends lost 4 bases and 4 bases respectively, with 8 bases between them. Per the germline V gene, CDR1 is SGHDT and CDR2 is YYEEEE. In DNA form, the CDR3 reads TGTGCCAGCAGCGCGGGTAGCACTGAAGCTTTCTTT. Its translation: CASSAGSTEAFF. The whole variable domain, filled in from reference TRBV5-6 and TRBJ1-1, reads DAGVTQSPTHLIKTRGQQVTLRCSPKSGHDTVSWYQQALGQGPQFIFQYYEEEERQRGNFPDRFSGHQFPNYSSELNVNALLLGDSALYLCASSAGSTEAFFGQGTRLTVV.

This clone was observed a single time. The V call is TRBV2, the J call TRBJ1-6; 9 positions agree with TRBD1. CDR3 length: 14 residues. Germline CDR1 is SNHLY and CDR2 is FYNNEI. After removal of 6 bases from V and 7 bases from J, the junction contained 4 bases not matched to a gene. CDR3 coding DNA: TGTGCCAGCAGACAGGGGGCGCAGAATTCACCCCTCCACTTT. This translates into CASRQGAQNSPLHF.

This clone was found once. The J gene is TRBJ1-2, the V gene TRBV20-1, with D uncertain. With 3 bases removed from V and 4 bases from J, the gap between germline ends came to 9 bases. The CDR3 is 12 amino acids. Germline V gene lookup returns CDR1 DFQATT and CDR2 SNEGSKA (reference sequence). CDR3 sequence (DNA): TGCAGTGCTAGTAAAGGCACCTATGGCTACACCTTC. It specifies CSASKGTYGYTF.

The rearrangement uses TRBV5-1 and TRBJ2-7, with TRBD2 matching 13 bases. The CDR3 contains 15 residues. V lost 4 bases to trimming and J lost 2 bases; unmatched junction nucleotides: 3. Germline V lookup: CDR1 SGHRS, CDR2 YFSETQ. The CDR3 nucleotides are TGCGCCAGCAGCCACGGGACTAGCGGGACCTACGAGCAGTACTTC. Amino acids: CASSHGTSGTYEQYF.

This chain joins TRBV25-1 and TRBJ2-5, with TRBD2 identical over 12 bases. Unmatched junction bases numbered 1, after V lost 4 bases and J lost 4 bases. The germline V gene has CDR1 MGHDK and CDR2 SYGVNS. This CDR3 spans 14 amino acids. The CDR3 DNA follows: TGTGCCAGCAGTGGGACTAGCGGGGTAGAGACCCAGTACTTC. Translation gives CASSGTSGVETQYF.

The sample holds one count of this clone. The chain has TRBV21-1 and TRBJ2-7; the table gives TRBD2 as D, unverified against the DNA. TRBV21-1 is termed a pseudogene. This CDR3 contains 13 residues. The CDR3 reads CASSKPGGYEQYF. The CDR3 nucleotides are TGTGCCAGCAGCAAACCGGGGGGCTACGAGCAGTACTTC.

The chain is built from TRBV28 and TRBJ1-1; no clear D. From germline, CDR1 is MDHEN and CDR2 SYDVKM. Trimming pared 3 bases from V and 0 bases from J, leaving 5 bases between. CDR3 size: 13 residues. CDR3 coding DNA: TGTGCCAGCAGTTTGACTGTGAACACTGAAGCTTTCTTT. Translated: CASSLTVNTEAFF.

The J gene is TRBJ1-5, the V gene TRBV6-6; 8 positions match TRBD1. This CDR3 is built from 16 residues. V dropped 6 bases and J dropped 1; count of bases not matched to a gene: 8. Germline V gene lookup returns CDR1 MNHNY and CDR2 SVGAGI (reference sequence). The CDR3 spells CASSPSTGASNQPQHF. Here the CDR3 DNA reads TGTGCCAGCAGCCCATCGACAGGGGCGAGCAATCAGCCCCAGCATTTT.

CDR3: CASSTTGTGELFF. CDR3 sequence (DNA): TGTGCCAGCTCAACAACCGGGACCGGGGAGCTGTTTTTT. The chain joins TRBV18 to TRBJ2-2; the D is unclear. CDR3 size: 13 residues. Looked up from germline, CDR1 is KGHSH and CDR2 is LQKENI. Deletions cut 5 bases from V and 5 bases from J, with 9 bases between.

This clone has just one count. The CDR3: CASSTRTGSPMNTEAFF. CDR3 DNA sequence: TGTGCCAGTAGCACCCGGACAGGGAGTCCCATGAACACTGAAGCTTTCTTT. This chain uses TRBV19 with TRBJ1-1, with TRBD1 identical over 8 bases. The CDR3 sequence is 17 residues long. V shed 6 bases and J 0 bases; nucleotides not matched to a gene: 12. Germline values: CDR1 LNHDA, CDR2 SQIVND (reference sequence).

This clone was observed a single time. The chain uses TRBV27 and TRBJ2-6; no definite D call. Trimming pared 3 bases from V and 0 bases from J, leaving 9 bases between. The CDR3 totals 16 residues. Germline lookup yields CDR1 MNHEY and CDR2 SMNVEV (reference sequence). The CDR3 spells CASSLVLLSGANVLTF. The CDR3 coding sequence is TGTGCCAGCAGTTTGGTACTTCTCTCTGGGGCCAACGTCCTGACTTTC.

This chain uses TRBV18 with TRBJ1-3; TRBD1 is a possible D gene (6 bases). The V end lost 3 bases, the J end lost 4 bases, and 7 bases lay between the germline ends. This CDR3 is built from 13 residues. Germline CDR1 is KGHSH and CDR2 is LQKENI. The CDR3 here is CASSPGGGNTIYF. The CDR3 coding sequence is TGTGCCAGCTCACCCGGGGGCGGAAACACCATATATTTT.

The chain recombines TRBV5-1 with TRBJ2-2; 11 bases line up with TRBD2. V lost 4 bases and J lost 0; bases outside the gene matches: 2. Germline lookup yields CDR1 SGHRS and CDR2 YFSETQ. CDR3 length: 16 residues. CDR3 sequence (DNA): TGCGCCAGCAGCCAACTAGCGGGAGCGAACACCGGGGAGCTGTTTTTT. It encodes CASSQLAGANTGELFF.

This clone has only one observation. The chain recombines TRBV9 with TRBJ1-4; 7 positions agree with TRBD1. V shed 0 bases, J shed 2 bases, and the junction held 7 bases outside the gene matches. Germline V gene lookup returns CDR1 SGDLS and CDR2 YYNGEE. This CDR3 is 17 amino acids long. The CDR3 sequence: CASSVGAGGGTNEKLFF. The CDR3, as DNA: TGTGCCAGCAGCGTAGGGGCAGGGGGTGGGACTAATGAAAAACTGTTTTTT.

J is TRBJ1-4 and V is TRBV5-5; TRBD1 matches at 8 bases. Germline assignment: CDR1 SGHKS and CDR2 YYEKEE (reference sequence). V shed 2 bases and J 8 bases; nucleotides not matched to a gene: 5. The CDR3 totals 14 residues. CDR3 DNA: TGTGCCAGCAGCTTCCAGGGGGCGGGAGAAAAACTGTTTTTT. Protein: CASSFQGAGEKLFF.

The chain joins TRBV7-3 to TRBJ2-2, with TRBD2 matching 11 bases. J was trimmed by 4 bases and V by 5 bases; bases with no gene match: 9. Germline lookup yields CDR1 SGHTA and CDR2 FQGTGA. This CDR3 is built from 17 residues. CDR3: CASSTPTSGTGTGELFF. The CDR3 DNA reads as TGTGCCAGCAGCACCCCGACTAGCGGGACGGGCACCGGGGAGCTGTTTTTT.

The rearrangement uses TRBV5-6 and TRBJ1-2, with D uncertain. Germline V lookup: CDR1 SGHDT, CDR2 YYEEEE. V was shortened by 3 bases and J by 7 bases, with 7 bases between the two germline ends. CDR3 length equals 11 residues. As DNA, the CDR3 is TGTGCCAGCAGCTCACCAGGTGGCTACACCTTC. This sequence encodes CASSSPGGYTF.

The CDR3, as DNA: TGTGCCAGCAGTTACGGACCCACTAGCGGGAGGGCTAATGAGCAGTTCTTC. Its protein product is CASSYGPTSGRANEQFF. The genes are TRBV6-2 or TRBV6-3 and TRBJ2-1; 13 bases map to TRBD2. Germline values: CDR1 MNHEY, CDR2 SVGEGT. V dropped 2 bases and J dropped 7; count of bases not matched to a gene: 8. The CDR3 is 17 residues long.

The rearrangement joins TRBV6-2 or TRBV6-3 to TRBJ1-3, with D unresolved. V lost 0 bases and J 2 bases, leaving 5 bases between the germline ends. This CDR3 region has 14 residues. CDR1 and CDR2 (germline): MNHEY, SVGEGT. The CDR3 bases are TGTGCCAGCAGTTACTCGACGGCTGGAAACACCATATATTTT. Translated: CASSYSTAGNTIYF.

For the CDR3, the DNA is TGTGCCAGCAGCTTAGGCCCGGATACGCAGTATTTT. It is translated as CASSLGPDTQYF. The chain links TRBV13 to TRBJ2-3; D uncertain. This CDR3 comprises 12 residues. V shed 0 bases and J shed 6 bases, with 4 bases lying between them. The germline V gene encodes CDR1 PRHDT and CDR2 FYEKMQ (reference sequence).